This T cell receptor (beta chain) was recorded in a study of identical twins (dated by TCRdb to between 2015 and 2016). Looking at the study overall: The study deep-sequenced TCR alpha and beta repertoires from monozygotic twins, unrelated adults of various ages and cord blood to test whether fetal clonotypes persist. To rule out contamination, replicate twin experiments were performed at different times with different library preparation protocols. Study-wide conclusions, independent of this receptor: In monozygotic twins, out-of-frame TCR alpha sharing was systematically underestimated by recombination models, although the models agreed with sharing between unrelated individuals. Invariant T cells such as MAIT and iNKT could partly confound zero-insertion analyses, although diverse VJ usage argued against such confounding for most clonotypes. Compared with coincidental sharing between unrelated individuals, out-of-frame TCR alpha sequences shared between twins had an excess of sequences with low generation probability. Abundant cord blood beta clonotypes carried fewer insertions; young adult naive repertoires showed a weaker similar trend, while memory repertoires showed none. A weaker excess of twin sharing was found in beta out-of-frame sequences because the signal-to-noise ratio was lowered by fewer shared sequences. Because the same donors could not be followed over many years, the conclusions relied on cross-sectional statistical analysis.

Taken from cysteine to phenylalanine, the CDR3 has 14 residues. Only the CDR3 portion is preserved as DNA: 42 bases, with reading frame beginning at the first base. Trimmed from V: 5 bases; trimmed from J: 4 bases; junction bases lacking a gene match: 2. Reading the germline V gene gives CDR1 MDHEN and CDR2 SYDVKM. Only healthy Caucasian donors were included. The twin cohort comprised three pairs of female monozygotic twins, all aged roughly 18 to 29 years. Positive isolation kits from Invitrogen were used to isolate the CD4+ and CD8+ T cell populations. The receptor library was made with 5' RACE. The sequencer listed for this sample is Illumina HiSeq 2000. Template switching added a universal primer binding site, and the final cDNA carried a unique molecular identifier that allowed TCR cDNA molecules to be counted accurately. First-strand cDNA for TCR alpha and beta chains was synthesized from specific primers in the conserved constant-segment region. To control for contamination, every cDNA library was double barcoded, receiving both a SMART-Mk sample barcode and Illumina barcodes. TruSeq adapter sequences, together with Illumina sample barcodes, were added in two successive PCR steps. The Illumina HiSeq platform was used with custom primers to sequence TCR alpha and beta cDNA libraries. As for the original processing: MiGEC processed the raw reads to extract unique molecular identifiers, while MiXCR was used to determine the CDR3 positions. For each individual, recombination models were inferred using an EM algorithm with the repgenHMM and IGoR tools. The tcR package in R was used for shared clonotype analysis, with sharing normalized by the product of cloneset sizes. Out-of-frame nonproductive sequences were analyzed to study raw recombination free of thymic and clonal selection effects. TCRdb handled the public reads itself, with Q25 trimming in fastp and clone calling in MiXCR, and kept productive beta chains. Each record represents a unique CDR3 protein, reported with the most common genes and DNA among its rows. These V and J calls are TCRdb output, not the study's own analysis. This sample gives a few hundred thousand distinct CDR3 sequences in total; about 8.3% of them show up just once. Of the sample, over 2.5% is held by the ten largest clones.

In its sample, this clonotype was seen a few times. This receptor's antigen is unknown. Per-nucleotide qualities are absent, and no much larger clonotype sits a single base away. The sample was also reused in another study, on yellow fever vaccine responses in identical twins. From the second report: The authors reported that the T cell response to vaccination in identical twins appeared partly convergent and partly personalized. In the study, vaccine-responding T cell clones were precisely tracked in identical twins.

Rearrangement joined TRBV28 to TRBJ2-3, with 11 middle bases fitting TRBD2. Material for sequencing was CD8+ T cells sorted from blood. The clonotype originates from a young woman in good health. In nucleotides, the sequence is TGTGCCAGCAGTCCACTAGCGGGAGCAGATACGCAGTATTTT. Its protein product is CASSPLAGADTQYF.